This T cell receptor beta chain was sequenced during a study of OX40 agonist ivuxolimab in advanced cancers. Study in general: Averaging 60 years in age, with a range of roughly 20 to 79, the cohort was approximately 83% male. General observations from the study: Among the least clonally expanded were partial responders at 0.1-3.0 mg/kg.

A word on this clone: Its antigen is as yet unknown.

From germline, CDR1 is SNHLY and CDR2 FYNNEI. Trimming took 1 base from V and 6 from J; bases not matched to a gene: 12. This CDR3 is built from 17 residues. Sequencing used immunoSEQ multiplex PCR; TCRdb keeps in-frame clones, though not all of them. Of some 21,000 clones in the sample, about four fifths were seen once. The chain has TRBV2 and TRBJ2-1; 7 bases are a match to TRBD2. Sequenced material: CD4+ or CD8+ T cells sorted from blood, taken in a trial of the OX40 agonist ivuxolimab. This sequence was found in an adult with an advanced solid tumor such as melanoma, head and neck, liver or kidney cancer. The CDR3 DNA reads TGTGCCAGCAGTGAAGGGGTGGGCGGGAGAATAGGCAATGAGCAGTTCTTC. Translated, it gives CASSEGVGGRIGNEQFF.